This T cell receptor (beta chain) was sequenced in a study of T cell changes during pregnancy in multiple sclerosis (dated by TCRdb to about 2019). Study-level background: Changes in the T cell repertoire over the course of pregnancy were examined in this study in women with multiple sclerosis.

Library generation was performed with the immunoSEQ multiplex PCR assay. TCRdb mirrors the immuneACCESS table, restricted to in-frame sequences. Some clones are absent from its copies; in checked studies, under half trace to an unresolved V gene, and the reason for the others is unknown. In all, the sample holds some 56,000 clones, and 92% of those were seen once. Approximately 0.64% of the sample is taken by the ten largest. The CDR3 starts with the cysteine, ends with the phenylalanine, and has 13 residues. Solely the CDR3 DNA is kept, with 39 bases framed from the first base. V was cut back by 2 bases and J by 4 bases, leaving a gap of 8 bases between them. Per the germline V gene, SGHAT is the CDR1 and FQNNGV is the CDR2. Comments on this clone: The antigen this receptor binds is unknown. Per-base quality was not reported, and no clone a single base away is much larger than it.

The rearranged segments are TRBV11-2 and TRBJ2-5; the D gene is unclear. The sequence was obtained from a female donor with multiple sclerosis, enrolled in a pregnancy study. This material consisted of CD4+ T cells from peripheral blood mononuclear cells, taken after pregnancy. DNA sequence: TGTGCCAGCAGCTTATTGAGGTTAGAGACCCAGTACTTC. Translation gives CASSLLRLETQYF.